This is a list of T cell receptor beta chains from one sample in a study of blood T cell repertoires in COVID-19. Here immunoSEQ multiplex PCR was the method, and the copy in TCRdb shows in-frame clones only, minus some. Here the sample spans about 260,000 clones, about 89% being singletons. Sequencing was performed on peripheral blood. These receptors originate from a middle-aged woman who had recovered from COVID-19. CDR3s include the opening cysteine and the closing phenylalanine or tryptophan. D genes are given only for firm matches. Clone size is given for some rows only: seen once, a few or many times, or a class if the clone is expanded.

j_call: TRBJ2-7
v_call: TRBV5-1
clone_size: .
d_call: .
cdr3_nt: TGCGCCAGCAGCTTGGATGGGGGGTCCCACGAGCAGTACTTC
cdr3_aa: CASSLDGGSHEQYF

j_call: TRBJ2-2
v_call: TRBV19
clone_size: .
d_call: TRBD1
cdr3_nt: TGTGCCAGTAGTATCGACAGGGGCCGGAACACCGGGGAGCTGTTTTTT
cdr3_aa: CASSIDRGRNTGELFF

j_call: TRBJ1-1
v_call: TRBV5-6
clone_size: many
d_call: .
cdr3_nt: TGTGCCAGCACCTTGGGCAGGGAAGGTGAAGCTTTCTTT
cdr3_aa: CASTLGREGEAFF

j_call: TRBJ1-2
v_call: TRBV5-5
clone_size: once
d_call: .
cdr3_nt: TGTGCCAGCAGCCCTACAGGGACGCGGGGCTACACCTTC
cdr3_aa: CASSPTGTRGYTF

j_call: TRBJ2-7
v_call: TRBV27
clone_size: .
d_call: .
cdr3_nt: TGTGCCAGCAGCCAACTAGCGCGACAGGGGAGGGTTGGGAAGCAGTACTTC
cdr3_aa: CASSQLARQGRVGKQYF

j_call: TRBJ2-7
v_call: TRBV6-2/TRBV6-3
clone_size: .
d_call: TRBD2
cdr3_nt: TGTGCCAGCAGCCGATATAGCGGGGGTCAGTACTTC
cdr3_aa: CASSRYSGGQYF

j_call: TRBJ2-7
v_call: TRBV25-1
clone_size: .
d_call: TRBD1
cdr3_nt: TGTGCCAGCAGTCCGAGGACAGGCTCCTACGAGCAGTACTTC
cdr3_aa: CASSPRTGSYEQYF

j_call: TRBJ1-6
v_call: TRBV2
clone_size: .
d_call: .
cdr3_nt: TGTGCCAGCAGTCCAGGGTATAATTCACCCCTCCACTTT
cdr3_aa: CASSPGYNSPLHF

j_call: TRBJ1-2
v_call: TRBV5-4
clone_size: .
d_call: .
cdr3_nt: TGTGCCAGCAGCTCCAGGGGAGGGTATGGCTACACCTTC
cdr3_aa: CASSSRGGYGYTF

j_call: TRBJ2-3
v_call: TRBV5-4
clone_size: .
d_call: .
cdr3_nt: TGTGCCAGCAGCTTGGCCAGGGTGACACCTGGGGGCACAGATACGCAGTATTTT
cdr3_aa: CASSLARVTPGGTDTQYF

j_call: TRBJ1-3
v_call: TRBV5-1
clone_size: .
d_call: .
cdr3_nt: TGCGCCAGCAGCTTAACCAAGAGCTCTGGAAACACCATATATTTT
cdr3_aa: CASSLTKSSGNTIYF

j_call: TRBJ2-5
v_call: TRBV5-1
clone_size: .
d_call: TRBD1
cdr3_nt: TGCGCCAGCAGCTTACAGGGGCGATGGGAGACCCAGTACTTC
cdr3_aa: CASSLQGRWETQYF

j_call: TRBJ1-2
v_call: TRBV11-2
clone_size: .
d_call: .
cdr3_nt: TGTGCCAGCAGCTTGGAGCCCTTACCGACAGGAGCCCTCTATGGCTACACCTTC
cdr3_aa: CASSLEPLPTGALYGYTF

j_call: TRBJ1-2
v_call: TRBV4-3
clone_size: once
d_call: TRBD1
cdr3_nt: TGCGCCAGCAGCCAAAGGACAGGGATTAGCTATGGCTACACCTTC
cdr3_aa: CASSQRTGISYGYTF

j_call: TRBJ1-2
v_call: TRBV7-9
clone_size: .
d_call: TRBD1
cdr3_nt: TGTGCCAGCAGCCTACAGGGGGTTGGCTACACCTTC
cdr3_aa: CASSLQGVGYTF

j_call: TRBJ2-2
v_call: TRBV7-2
clone_size: .
d_call: .
cdr3_nt: TGTGCCAGCAGCTTAGACGGGTTAACCGGGGAGCTGTTTTTT
cdr3_aa: CASSLDGLTGELFF

j_call: TRBJ2-7
v_call: TRBV6-1
clone_size: .
d_call: TRBD2
cdr3_nt: TGTGCCAGCAGTGAAATGGCGGGGGTAAACTACGAGCAGTACTTC
cdr3_aa: CASSEMAGVNYEQYF